This paragraph covers one T cell receptor beta chain sequence. As yet, its antigen is unknown. This specimen belongs to a study of cytomegalovirus exposure and HLA in healthy donors. At the level of the study: Previous work identified roughly 110 million unique TCR beta sequences from around 200 million T cells. Whole-study findings and limits: Later, an analysis showed that TCR beta chains associated with HLA were more clonally expanded than others that were equally common. One variant, a missense change in DCLRE1C, was linked in a later analysis to TCR beta V- and J-gene trimming.

Germline V gives CDR1 WSHSY, CDR2 SAAADI. V lost 6 bases and J lost 7; bases outside the gene matches: 11. The CDR3 has 16 residues. In the PCR, 60 Vbeta and 13 Jbeta primers were used. Profiling relied on immunoSEQ multiplex PCR, and the TCRdb table lists in-frame clones only, not all of them. The profile shows 100,000 to 120,000 clones, 80% to 85% of them singletons. J is TRBJ2-1 and V is TRBV10-2; 11 nucleotides line up with TRBD2. Material: PBMCs. The receptor was isolated from a woman aged 55-69 years in good health and CMV-seropositive. CDR3 in DNA: TGCGCCAGCAGCCACGAAACTAGCGGGAGATGGAATGAGCAGTTCTTC. It is translated as CASSHETSGRWNEQFF.